What follows describes a single T cell receptor (beta chain). CDR1 is SGHAT and CDR2 is FQNNGV in the germline V gene. The CDR3 length is 15 residues. The V gene end was trimmed by 6 bases and the J gene end by 2 bases; junction bases not matched to a gene: 9. This table comes from immunoSEQ multiplex PCR, and its TCRdb copy is limited to in-frame clones, with some not included. The table lists fewer than 200,000 clones, 65% to 90% of them singletons, with approximately 14% in the top ten. This sample was included in a study of blood T cell repertoires in COVID-19. The chain combines TRBV11-2 with TRBJ1-2; TRBD1 aligns across 7 bases. Sequencing was performed on PBMCs or T cells enriched from blood (not recorded which). This sequence originates from a middle-aged man who had recovered from COVID-19. DNA of the CDR3: TGTGCCAGCAGGCCCTCCGGGACAGAGAACTATGGCTACACCTTC. This gives the protein CASRPSGTENYGYTF. The full variable domain, rest sourced from reference TRBV11-2 and TRBJ1-2, is EAGVAQSPRYKIIEKRQSVAFWCNPISGHATLYWYQQILGQGPKLLIQFQNNGVVDDSQLPKDRFSAERLKGVDSTLKIQPAKLEDSAVYLCASRPSGTENYGYTFGSGTRLTVV.